The 2 T cell receptor beta chains listed next were all sequenced from one sample in a study of blood T cells in healthy people across ages. Primed by a sample-barcoded 5' primer and a J-beta primer mix, a second PCR proceeded for 7 to 11 cycles. One entry per CDR3 protein, called by TCRdb with MiXCR from the 5' RACE reads. The sample includes 1.5 million to 2 million distinct CDR3 sequences, around half seen only once; the top ten take over 2%. The specimen was blood. The receptors shown here come from a woman in her forties in good health.

This clonotype was observed a few times. J is TRBJ2-7 and V is TRBV28, with D unclear. V was trimmed by 2 bases and J by 6 bases, leaving 17 bases between them. This CDR3 is built from 15 residues. The germline V gene encodes CDR1 MDHEN and CDR2 SYDVKM. For the CDR3, the DNA is TGTGCCAGCAGTTTAACCCCCAGTATCGGTCGCGAGCAGTACTTC. Protein product: CASSLTPSIGREQYF.

This chain uses TRBV11-2 with TRBJ2-4, with TRBD2 matching over 9 bases. This CDR3 has 14 residues. The junction had 7 bases not matched to a gene; V was cut back by 5 bases and J by 8 bases. Germline CDR1 is SGHAT and CDR2 is FQNNGV. The CDR3 sequence: CASSAGGGEHIQYF. DNA of the CDR3: TGTGCCAGCAGCGCGGGGGGGGGTGAGCACATTCAGTACTTC.